The entry below gives a single T cell receptor (beta chain) sequence along with its context. The data belong to a study of PD-L1 blockade in urothelial cancer. Time point defined: pretreatment peripheral blood. The CDR3 is 15 residues long. The V and J ends lost 2 bases and 4 bases, in that order; junction bases with no gene match: 7. Germline values: CDR1 SGHRS, CDR2 YFSETQ. Some clones are missing from TCRdb's copy, which holds only in-frame ones; the method was immunoSEQ multiplex PCR. The sample carries 60,000 to 70,000 clones, roughly 77% recorded once. Sequencing was performed on PBMCs, taken around atezolizumab (anti-PD-L1) treatment. The chain combines TRBV5-1 with TRBJ2-3, with 7 bases fitting TRBD2. This clonotype originated in a man aged 65 to 85 with urothelial cancer. The CDR3 coding sequence is TGCGCCAGCAGCTTTTCGGGAGGAGGGTCAGATACGCAGTATTTT. This sequence encodes CASSFSGGGSDTQYF. The full variable domain, with the rest looked up from reference TRBV5-1 and TRBJ2-3, is KAGVTQTPRYLIKTRGQQVTLSCSPISGHRSVSWYQQTPGQGLQFLFEYFSETQRNKGNFPGRFSGRQFSNSRSEMNVSTLELGDSALYLCASSFSGGGSDTQYFGPGTRLTVL.